Included here is one TCR beta chain sequence, with context. This sample is part of a study of blood T cell repertoires in COVID-19. Study information: Acute and convalescent COVID-19 specimens originated in the United States, Italy and Spain.

Repertoires were generated with immunoSEQ multiplex PCR, while TCRdb's copy carries only in-frame clones and drops some. The table records about 310,000 clones, nearly 90% of them present only once. Living in 20 to 30 US areas, the participants were between roughly 18 and 90 years of age. The sample consisted of PBMCs or T cells enriched from blood (not recorded which). This receptor was taken from a woman aged 18-35 years with acute COVID-19.

The DNA of the CDR3 is TGTGCCAGCAGAAACAGCTATGGCTACACCTTC. This codes for CASRNSYGYTF. The chain carries TRBV2 and TRBJ1-2; D is uncertain. The CDR3 consists of 11 residues. Germline V gene sequence: CDR1 SNHLY, CDR2 FYNNEI. V dropped 6 bases and J dropped 4 bases, with 6 bases sitting between them.